Listed below are T cell receptor beta chains from one sample, sequenced in a study of cytomegalovirus exposure and HLA in healthy donors. Using immunoSEQ multiplex PCR, the repertoire was profiled, and TCRdb retains in-frame clones only, with some absent. This table has fewer than 200,000 clones, 85% to 90% appearing once. The sample was PBMCs. The receptors derive from a young man in good health and CMV-seropositive. The CDR3 runs from the conserved cysteine through the conserved F or W.

TRBV19	TRBJ1-2	CATGIFGSYTF
TRBV18	TRBJ2-7	CASSPPFTEYEQYF
TRBV6-6	TRBJ2-5	CASSLLETQYF
TRBV27	TRBJ1-5	CASSPGQGILGNQPQHF
TRBV19	TRBJ2-1	CASTSSGSYNEQFF
TRBV7-9	TRBJ2-7	CASSTGQYEQYF
TRBV4-2	TRBJ2-7	CASSRIGRDTIYEQYF
TRBV19	TRBJ2-7	CASSIARGTHEQYF
TRBV9	TRBJ2-7	CASSELTGAEQYF
TRBV28	TRBJ2-3	CASSPSGGVRDTQYF
TRBV2	TRBJ2-2	CASLKGDVNTGELFF
TRBV6-6	TRBJ1-5	CASSYIGGAPQHF
TRBV5-4	TRBJ2-1	CASSPSGSSYNEQFF